Listed here are 14 T cell receptor beta chains from one sample, sequenced in a study of T cell changes during pregnancy in multiple sclerosis (dated by TCRdb to the late 2010s). Library creation used the immunoSEQ multiplex PCR assay. Entries here come from immuneACCESS through TCRdb and include only in-frame sequences with V and J called. Some clones fail to appear in such tables; in the studies checked, an unresolved V gene covers under half of the shortfall, and the cause of the remainder is unknown. The sample profile shows about 98,000 clones; about 92% of them were found once. Roughly 2.3% of the sample lies in the top ten. The material sequenced was peripheral blood, taken after pregnancy. These receptor sequences come from a female donor in good health, enrolled as a control in a pregnancy study.

The chain has TRBV4-2 and TRBJ2-7, with TRBD2 identical over 8 bases. CDR3 size: 17 residues. The V gene end was trimmed by 3 bases and the J gene end by 6 bases; junction bases not matched to a gene: 16. CDR1 is LGHNA, CDR2 YNFKEQ, per germline. DNA of the CDR3: TGTGCCAGCAGCCAGTCTACTAGCGGCGGCCCATCTGTCGAGCAGTACTTC. This sequence encodes CASSQSTSGGPSVEQYF.

V usage is TRBV29-1 and J usage is TRBJ1-2; no firm D call. Germline CDR1 reads SQVTM; CDR2 reads ANQGSEA. The CDR3 totals 13 residues. Trimming shortened V by 7 bases and J by 3 bases, and 15 bases separated the two germline ends. The CDR3 protein is CSAESGIHYGYTF. In DNA, the CDR3 is TGCAGCGCCGAAAGCGGAATTCACTATGGCTACACCTTC.

The chain uses TRBV6-6 and TRBJ2-1; perhaps TRBD2 as D (5 bases). In germline, CDR1 is MNHNY, CDR2 SVGAGI (reference sequence). The V and J ends lost 7 bases and 0 bases respectively, with 13 bases between them. CDR3 size: 15 residues. The CDR3 DNA reads TGTGCCAGCATGGGGAGAACGGTCTCCTACAATGAGCAGTTCTTC. Its protein is CASMGRTVSYNEQFF.

This clone is a singleton in its sample. Written as DNA, the CDR3 is TGTGCCAGCAGACCTACTAGCGGGCAAGAGACCCAGTACTTC. Translated, it gives CASRPTSGQETQYF. The J gene is TRBJ2-5, the V gene TRBV2, with 9 bases identical to TRBD2. The CDR3 spans 14 residues. The V and J ends lost 6 bases and 2 bases, in that order; junction bases with no gene match: 4. Looked up from germline, CDR1 is SNHLY and CDR2 is FYNNEI.

V gene TRBV5-6 combines with J gene TRBJ1-2; possible D gene TRBD1, 5 bases. This CDR3 has 15 residues. CDR1 and CDR2 from the germline V gene are SGHDT and YYEEEE. The V gene lost 4 bases and the J gene lost 0 bases, with 13 bases spanning the gap. CDR3 amino acids: CASSPGSTANYGYTF. CDR3 coding DNA: TGTGCCAGCAGCCCAGGCTCGACAGCTAACTATGGCTACACCTTC.

V and J are TRBV11-2 and TRBJ1-2, with a possible D match to TRBD1 (6 bases). V dropped 6 bases and J dropped 4 bases, with 15 bases sitting between them. The germline V gene has CDR1 SGHAT and CDR2 FQNNGV. The CDR3 has 14 amino acids. CDR3 sequence reads: CASRTTGTLYGYTF. In DNA, the CDR3 is TGTGCCAGCAGGACAACCGGGACACTCTATGGCTACACCTTC.

The chain joins TRBV2 to TRBJ1-2, with D maybe TRBD1 (5 bases). The CDR3 extends over 12 amino acids. Deletions cut 4 bases from V and 8 bases from J, with 11 bases between. The V gene's germline CDR1 is SNHLY and CDR2 FYNNEI. As DNA, the CDR3 is TGTGCCAGCAGTGGGGAGGGGCACGGCTACACCTTC. It encodes CASSGEGHGYTF.

This chain connects TRBV2 to TRBJ1-2; no firm D call. CDR1 is SNHLY, CDR2 FYNNEI, per germline. With 6 bases removed from V and 2 bases from J, the gap between germline ends came to 10 bases. This CDR3 contains 13 residues. Here the CDR3 reads CASRSPRNYGYTF. The CDR3 DNA sequence: TGTGCCAGCAGGTCCCCGCGGAACTATGGCTACACCTTC. Full variable domain (outside the CDR3, taken from reference TRBV2 and TRBJ1-2): EPEVTQTPSHQVTQMGQEVILRCVPISNHLYFYWYRQILGQKVEFLVSFYNNEISEKSEIFDDQFSVERPDGSNFTLKIRSTKLEDSAMYFCASRSPRNYGYTFGSGTRLTVV.

This chain uses TRBV11-2 with TRBJ2-5, with 8 nucleotides matching TRBD2. This CDR3 has 15 amino acids. Germline assignment: CDR1 SGHAT and CDR2 FQNNGV. Germline trimming cut 1 base from V and 4 bases from J; bases unmatched to any gene: 5. The CDR3 DNA sequence: TGTGCCAGCAGCTTAGTTACGGGGGGGCCAGAGACCCAGTACTTC. Translating gives CASSLVTGGPETQYF.

This sequence joins TRBV28 and TRBJ1-2; D call uncertain. From germline, CDR1 is MDHEN and CDR2 SYDVKM. The CDR3 is 16 amino acids. Trimming took 7 bases from V and 0 from J, leaving 18 bases between them. Written as DNA, the CDR3 is TGTGCCAGCACCTTGGTAGTTAAGTTAGCTAACTATGGCTACACCTTC. Translated, it gives CASTLVVKLANYGYTF.

This sequence joins TRBV15 and TRBJ2-3; tentatively, D is TRBD1 (5 bases). From germline, CDR1 is LNHNV and CDR2 YYDKDF (reference sequence). V was clipped by 1 base and J by 2 bases, with 22 bases between them. This CDR3 region has 19 residues. The CDR3: CATSRAPPREIGVTDTQYF. The CDR3 DNA is TGTGCCACCAGCAGAGCCCCCCCCCGCGAAATAGGGGTCACAGATACGCAGTATTTT.

The rearrangement joins TRBV19 to TRBJ1-2; D gene ambiguous. There are 15 residues in the CDR3. V was cut by 3 bases and J by 6 bases, with 17 bases left in between. Germline assignment: CDR1 LNHDA and CDR2 SQIVND (reference sequence). The CDR3 reads CASSIATRSMDGYTF. The CDR3 region has the DNA TGTGCCAGTAGTATCGCGACACGATCAATGGATGGCTACACCTTC.

V is TRBV29-1 and J is TRBJ1-1; D is unresolved. CDR1 is SQVTM and CDR2 is ANQGSEA in the germline V gene. This CDR3 spans 12 amino acids. Between the trimmed V and J ends, which lost 3 bases and 1 base, there was a span of 6 bases. CDR3 DNA: TGCAGCGTTGACCGGTGGAACACTGAAGCTTTCTTT. Translating it yields CSVDRWNTEAFF.

The genes are TRBV7-9 and TRBJ1-5; D is unresolved. The CDR3 contains 12 residues. Germline CDR1 reads SEHNR; CDR2 reads FQNEAQ (reference sequence). Between the trimmed V and J ends, which lost 5 bases and 6 bases, there was a span of 8 bases. CDR3 residues: CASSPSGQPQHF. In nucleotides, the CDR3 is TGTGCCAGCAGCCCCTCCGGTCAGCCCCAGCATTTT. Filled out from reference TRBV7-9 and TRBJ1-5, the complete variable domain reads DTGVSQNPRHKITKRGQNVTFRCDPISEHNRLYWYRQTLGQGPEFLTYFQNEAQLEKSRLLSDRFSAERPKGSFSTLEIQRTEQGDSAMYLCASSPSGQPQHFGDGTRLSIL.